Sequencing of this T cell receptor beta chain was carried out in a study of a mutant IDH1 vaccine in newly diagnosed glioma. Study summary: Earlier therapy was either radiotherapy, temozolomide, or both, and most got both. At week 35 came visit V12, and visit V13 followed at week 47.

Time point specified: week 47, end of study. Every vaccine dose comprised 300 ug of mutant IDH1 20-mer peptide plus topical imiquimod. Comments on this clone: Its specificity is not known.

Whole-study results and caveats: Shifts in the top peripheral T cell clonotypes seemed unrelated to pseudoprogression.

Assay used: immunoSEQ multiplex PCR; TCRdb lists only in-frame clones, some missing. The table lists about 56,000 clones, roughly 75% of them singletons, with approximately 5.3% in the top ten. This sequence was found in a man aged 50 to 60 with glioma. The starting material was PBMCs, obtained from a glioma patient whose treatment included an IDH1 peptide vaccine.

The CDR3 nucleotides read TGTGCCAGCAGCTTATCTGGCGGGGTCTACAATGAGCAGTTCTTC. Protein product: CASSLSGGVYNEQFF. V is TRBV7-8 and J is TRBJ2-1; the D gene is possibly TRBD2 (6 bases). This CDR3 spans 15 amino acids. Germline CDR1 SGHVS, CDR2 FQNEAQ. V gave up 2 bases and J gave up 3 bases, with 11 bases separating them.